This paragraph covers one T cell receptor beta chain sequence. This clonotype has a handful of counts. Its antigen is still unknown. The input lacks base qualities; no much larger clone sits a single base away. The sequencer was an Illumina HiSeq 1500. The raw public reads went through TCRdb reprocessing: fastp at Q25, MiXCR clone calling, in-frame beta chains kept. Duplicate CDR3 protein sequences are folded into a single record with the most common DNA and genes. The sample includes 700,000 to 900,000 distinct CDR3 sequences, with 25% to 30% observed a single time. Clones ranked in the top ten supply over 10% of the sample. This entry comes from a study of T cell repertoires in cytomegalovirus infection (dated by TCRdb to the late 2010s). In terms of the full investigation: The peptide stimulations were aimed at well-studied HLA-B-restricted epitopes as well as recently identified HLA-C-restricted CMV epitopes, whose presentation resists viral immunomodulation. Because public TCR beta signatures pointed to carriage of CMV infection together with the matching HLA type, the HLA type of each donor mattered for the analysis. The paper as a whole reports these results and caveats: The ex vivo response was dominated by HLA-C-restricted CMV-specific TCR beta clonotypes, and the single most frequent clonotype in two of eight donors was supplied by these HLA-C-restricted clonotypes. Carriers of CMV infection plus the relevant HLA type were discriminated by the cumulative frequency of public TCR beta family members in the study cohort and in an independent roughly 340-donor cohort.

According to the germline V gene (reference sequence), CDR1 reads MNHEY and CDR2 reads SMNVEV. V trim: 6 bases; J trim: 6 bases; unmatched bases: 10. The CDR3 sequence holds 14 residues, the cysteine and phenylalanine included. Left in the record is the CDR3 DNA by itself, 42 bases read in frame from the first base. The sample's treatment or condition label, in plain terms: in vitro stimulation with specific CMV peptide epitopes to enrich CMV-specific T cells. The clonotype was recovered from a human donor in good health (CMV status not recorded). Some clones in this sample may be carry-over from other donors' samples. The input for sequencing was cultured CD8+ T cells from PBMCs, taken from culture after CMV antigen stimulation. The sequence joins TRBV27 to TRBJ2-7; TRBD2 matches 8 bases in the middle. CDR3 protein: CASSFTGGVIEQYF. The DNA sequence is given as TGTGCCAGCAGCTTCACGGGGGGGGTTATCGAGCAGTACTTC.